This T cell receptor (beta chain) was recorded in a study of CD8 T cells in ankylosing spondylitis. Study-wide findings and caveats: Characteristic of ankylosing spondylitis blood, it appeared, was a TCR beta motif comprising fewer than 10 highly homologous variants. Prior work had noted some motif variants in reactive arthritis blood and synovial fluid. From matched ankylosing spondylitis synovial fluid, disease-linked clones were reportedly recovered at significantly enriched levels.

Quantitative 5'-RACE with molecular barcodes was used to make the TCR beta libraries. TCRdb reprocessed the 5' RACE reads with MiXCR, giving one entry per CDR3 protein. The sample includes a few hundred thousand distinct CDR3 sequences, less than 9.5% of them seen just once. This clonotype came up a few times. What it binds is not known. The CDR3 totals 13 residues. Germline loops: CDR1 DFQATT, CDR2 SNEGSKA (reference sequence). This receptor was obtained from a male donor with ankylosing spondylitis. Sequenced input: blood, either unsorted or a sorted T cell fraction (not recorded which). V gene TRBV20-1 combines with J gene TRBJ2-1; tentatively, D is TRBD1 (6 bases). The CDR3, as DNA: TGCAGGGCGACAGGCGTTCCCTACAATGAGCAGTTCTTC. This sequence encodes CRATGVPYNEQFF.